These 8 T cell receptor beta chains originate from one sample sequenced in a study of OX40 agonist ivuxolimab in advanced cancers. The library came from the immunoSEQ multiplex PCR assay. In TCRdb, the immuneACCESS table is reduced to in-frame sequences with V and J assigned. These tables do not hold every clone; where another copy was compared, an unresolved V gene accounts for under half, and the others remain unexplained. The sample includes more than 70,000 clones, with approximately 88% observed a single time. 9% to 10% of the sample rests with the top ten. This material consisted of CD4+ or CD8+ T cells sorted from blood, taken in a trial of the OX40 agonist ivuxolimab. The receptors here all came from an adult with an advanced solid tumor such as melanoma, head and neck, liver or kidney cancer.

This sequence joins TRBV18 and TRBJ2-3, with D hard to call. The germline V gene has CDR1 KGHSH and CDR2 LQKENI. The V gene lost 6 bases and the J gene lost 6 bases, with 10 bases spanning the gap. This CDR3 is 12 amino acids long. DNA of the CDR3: TGTGCCAGCTCTTTCGAACGGGATACGCAGTATTTT. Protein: CASSFERDTQYF.

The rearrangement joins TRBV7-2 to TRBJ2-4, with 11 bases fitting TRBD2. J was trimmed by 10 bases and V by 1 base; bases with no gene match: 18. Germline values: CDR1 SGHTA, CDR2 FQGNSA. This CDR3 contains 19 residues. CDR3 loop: CASSLVGVAGGPRLRIQYF. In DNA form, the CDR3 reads TGTGCCAGCAGCTTAGTCGGAGTAGCGGGAGGGCCCCGTTTACGTATTCAGTACTTC.

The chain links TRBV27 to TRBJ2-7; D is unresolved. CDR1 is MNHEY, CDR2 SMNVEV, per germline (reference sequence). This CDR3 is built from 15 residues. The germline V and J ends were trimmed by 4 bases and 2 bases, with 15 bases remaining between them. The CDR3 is CASSYSLGPTYEQYF. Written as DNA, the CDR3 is TGTGCCAGCAGTTATTCTCTGGGCCCGACCTACGAGCAGTACTTC.

Here the CDR3 reads CASSPRGDISYNEQFF. CDR3 DNA sequence: TGTGCCAGCAGCCCGCGGGGGGACATCTCCTACAATGAGCAGTTCTTC. The chain combines TRBV5-5 with TRBJ2-1; the match to TRBD2 covers 8 bases. Germline V gene lookup returns CDR1 SGHKS and CDR2 YYEKEE (reference sequence). The length of the CDR3 is 16 residues. Losses at the gene ends were 4 bases for V and 0 bases for J; bases not matched to a gene: 6.

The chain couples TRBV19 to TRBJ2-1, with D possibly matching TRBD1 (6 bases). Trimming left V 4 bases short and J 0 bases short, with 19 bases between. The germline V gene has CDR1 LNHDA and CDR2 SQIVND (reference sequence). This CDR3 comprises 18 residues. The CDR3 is CASSRGPRDISSYNEQFF. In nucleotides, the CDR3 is TGTGCCAGTAGTAGAGGCCCCCGGGACATTAGCTCCTACAATGAGCAGTTCTTC.

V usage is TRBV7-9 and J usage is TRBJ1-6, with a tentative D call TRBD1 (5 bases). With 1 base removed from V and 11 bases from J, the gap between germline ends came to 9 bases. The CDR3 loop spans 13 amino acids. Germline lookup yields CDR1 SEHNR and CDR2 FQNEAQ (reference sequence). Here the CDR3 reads CASSLVAGTPLHF. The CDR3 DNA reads TGTGCCAGCAGCTTAGTCGCAGGGACACCCCTCCACTTT.

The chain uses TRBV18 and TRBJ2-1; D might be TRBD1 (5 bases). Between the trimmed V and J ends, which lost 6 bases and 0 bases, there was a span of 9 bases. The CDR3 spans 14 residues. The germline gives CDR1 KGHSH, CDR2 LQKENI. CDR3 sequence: CASSEQDSYNEQFF. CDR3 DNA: TGTGCCAGCTCGGAACAGGACTCCTACAATGAGCAGTTCTTC.

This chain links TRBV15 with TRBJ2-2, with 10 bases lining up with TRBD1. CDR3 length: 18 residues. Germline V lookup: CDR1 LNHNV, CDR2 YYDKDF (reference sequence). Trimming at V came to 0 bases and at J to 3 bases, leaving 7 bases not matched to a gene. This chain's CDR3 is CATSRDLWDRGDTGELFF. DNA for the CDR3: TGTGCCACCAGCAGAGATCTCTGGGACAGGGGCGACACCGGGGAGCTGTTTTTT.